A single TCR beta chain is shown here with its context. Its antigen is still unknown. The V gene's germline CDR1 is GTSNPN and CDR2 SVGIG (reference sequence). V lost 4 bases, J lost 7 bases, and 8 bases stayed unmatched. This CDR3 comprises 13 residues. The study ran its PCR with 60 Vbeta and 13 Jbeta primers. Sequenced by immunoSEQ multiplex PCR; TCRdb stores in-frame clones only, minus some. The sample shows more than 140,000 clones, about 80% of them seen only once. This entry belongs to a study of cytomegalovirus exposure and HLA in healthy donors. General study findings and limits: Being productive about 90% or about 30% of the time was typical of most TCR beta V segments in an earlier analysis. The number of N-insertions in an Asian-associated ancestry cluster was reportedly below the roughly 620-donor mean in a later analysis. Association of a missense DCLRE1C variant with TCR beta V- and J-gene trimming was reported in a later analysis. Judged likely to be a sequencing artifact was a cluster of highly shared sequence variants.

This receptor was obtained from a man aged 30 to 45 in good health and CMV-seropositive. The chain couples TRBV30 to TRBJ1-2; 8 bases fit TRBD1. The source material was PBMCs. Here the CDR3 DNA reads TGTGCCTGGACCGGACAGGGATGGGGTGGCTACACCTTC. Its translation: CAWTGQGWGGYTF.